The 30 T cell receptor beta chains presented below share a single source sample, sequenced in a study of blood T cells in healthy people across ages. Through a sample-barcoded 5' primer and a J-beta primer mix, a second PCR was run for roughly 7 to 12 cycles. TCRdb fed the 5' RACE reads into MiXCR, producing one record per CDR3 protein. The sample lists 790,000 or so distinct CDR3 sequences, about half occurring once. Sequencing was carried out using blood. These receptors were collected from a man aged 80 or over in good health.

The chain joins TRBV9 to TRBJ2-3; D is uncertain. V lost 4 bases and J lost 3, with 12 bases in between. Germline CDR1 and CDR2: SGDLS and YYNGEE. The CDR3 spans 14 residues. The CDR3 protein is CASSSRGSTDTQYF. In DNA form, the CDR3 reads TGTGCCAGCAGCTCCCGTGGGTCGACAGATACGCAGTATTTT.

Concerning this clonotype: One base away lies a much larger clone, so this may be a sequencing read error. The genes are TRBV12-3 or TRBV12-4 and TRBJ2-1; D unresolved. TRBJ2-7 matches the DNA end more closely, so the J call is doubtful. The CDR3 consists of 13 residues. The CDR3 DNA is TGTGCCAGCATTTTAAGTTCCTACAATGAGCAGTACTTC. Translating gives CASILSSYNEQYF.

This clonotype has a single count. One end of the junction fails to match germline, which may point to a read error. This chain uses TRBV28 with TRBJ2-3; the D call may be TRBD1 or TRBD2 (5 bases each). CDR1 MDHEN and CDR2 SYDVKM come from the germline V gene. This CDR3 has 17 residues. CDR3 loop: CASSLFFAASSTGTQYF. The DNA of the CDR3 is TGTGCCAGCAGTTTATTCTTCGCTGCATCTAGCACAGGTACGCAGTATTTT. The full variable domain, its missing parts supplied by reference TRBV28 and TRBJ2-3, is DVKVTQSSRYLVKRTGEKVFLECVQDMDHENMFWYRQDPGLGLRLIYFSYDVKMKEKGDIPEGYSVSREKKERFSLILESASTNQTSMYLCASSLFFAASSTGTQYFGPGTRLTVL.

This clonotype has a handful of counts. The rearrangement joins TRBV20-1 to TRBJ2-1; no firm D call. Trimming left V 3 bases short and J 0 bases short, with 9 bases between. This CDR3 region has 14 residues. CDR1 is DFQATT and CDR2 is SNEGSKA in the germline V gene (reference sequence). CDR3 sequence: CSASRPRSYNEQFF. The CDR3 nucleotides are TGCAGTGCTAGTCGCCCCCGCTCCTACAATGAGCAGTTCTTC.

Only a few counts were recorded for this clonotype. The V call is TRBV7-2, the J call TRBJ2-2; D is uncertain. The ends were cut back, 1 base at V and 2 bases at J, with 5 bases in the middle. Per the germline V gene, CDR1 is SGHTA and CDR2 is FQGNSA. The CDR3 totals 14 residues. The CDR3 DNA reads TGTGCCAGCAGCTTAGTCCATAACACCGGGGAGCTGTTTTTT. It codes for CASSLVHNTGELFF. Looking up the rest from reference TRBV7-2 and TRBJ2-2 gives the full variable domain: GAGVSQSPSNKVTEKGKDVELRCDPISGHTALYWYRQSLGQGLEFLIYFQGNSAPDKSGLPSDRFSAERTGGSVSTLTIQRTQQEDSAVYLCASSLVHNTGELFFGEGSRLTVL.

Points on this clonotype: This may be a read error: a much more frequent sequence differs by one nucleotide. The chain has TRBV20-1 and TRBJ2-1; 12 bases agree with TRBD2. This CDR3 has 13 residues. Germline loops: CDR1 DFQATT, CDR2 SNEGSKA (reference sequence). V was pared by 3 bases and J by 13 bases, with 7 bases of the junction left unmatched. The CDR3 here is CSASPGLAGPQFF. The CDR3 DNA is TGCAGTGCTAGCCCCGGACTAGCGGGGCCACAGTTCTTC.

CDR3 protein: CASSHPRDYNEQYF. In DNA, the CDR3 is TGTGCCAGCAGTCACCCTCGTGACTACAATGAGCAGTACTTC. The gene calls are TRBV6-2 or TRBV6-3 and TRBJ2-1, with D tentatively TRBD2 (5 bases). The DNA matches TRBJ2-7 better at its end, which makes the J call doubtful. The length of the CDR3 is 14 residues. CDR1 and CDR2 (germline): MNHEY, SVGEGT.

The V and J genes are TRBV5-1 and TRBJ1-3, with 8 nucleotides matching TRBD1. The V and J ends lost 0 bases and 7 bases, in that order; junction bases with no gene match: 9. Looked up from germline, CDR1 is SGHRS and CDR2 is YFSETQ. This CDR3 spans 16 amino acids. CDR3 loop: CASSLAGTGSRNTIYF. The CDR3 region has the DNA TGCGCCAGCAGCTTGGCCGGGACAGGATCGAGGAACACCATATATTTT. The whole variable domain, filled in from reference TRBV5-1 and TRBJ1-3, reads KAGVTQTPRYLIKTRGQQVTLSCSPISGHRSVSWYQQTPGQGLQFLFEYFSETQRNKGNFPGRFSGRQFSNSRSEMNVSTLELGDSALYLCASSLAGTGSRNTIYFGEGSWLTVV.

This clonotype was counted only a few times. The genes are TRBV28 and TRBJ2-1, with 11 bases aligning to TRBD1. Looked up from germline, CDR1 is MDHEN and CDR2 is SYDVKM. The V segment lost 5 bases and the J segment 8 bases; nucleotides outside the gene matches: 8. The CDR3 is 15 amino acids. CDR3 protein: CASSPGGQGGYEQFF. The DNA for the CDR3 is TGTGCCAGCAGTCCCGGGGGACAGGGGGGGTATGAGCAGTTCTTC.

The chain recombines TRBV11-2 with TRBJ2-4; 9 bases match TRBD1. The better agreement between TRBJ2-7 and the DNA end casts doubt on the J call. There are 15 residues in the CDR3. Germline V lookup: CDR1 SGHAT, CDR2 FQNNGV. This chain's CDR3 is CASSVLGQGSYEQYF. DNA for the CDR3: TGTGCCAGCAGCGTTCTTGGACAGGGGTCCTACGAGCAGTACTTC.

This clonotype was observed a few times. The chain employs TRBV7-3 and TRBJ2-1; the match to TRBD2 covers 8 bases. The CDR3 contains 14 residues. The V gene's germline CDR1 is SGHTA and CDR2 FQGTGA. With 8 bases clipped from V and 8 bases from J, the junction kept 11 bases outside the gene matches. In DNA form, the CDR3 reads TGTGCCAGCCGCGAAACTAGCGGTGGGGATGAGCAGTTCTTC. This translates into CASRETSGGDEQFF. The variable domain in full, with the rest retrieved from reference TRBV7-3 and TRBJ2-1, is GAGVSQTPSNKVTEKGKYVELRCDPISGHTALYWYRQSLGQGPEFLIYFQGTGAADDSGLPNDRFFAVRPEGSVSTLKIQRTERGDSAVYLCASRETSGGDEQFFGPGTRLTVL.

This clonotype was seen only a few times. J is TRBJ1-6 and V is TRBV7-2, with D hard to call. This CDR3 comprises 12 residues. The V end lost 1 base, the J end lost 9 bases, and 4 bases lay between the germline ends. From germline, CDR1 is SGHTA and CDR2 FQGNSA. CDR3 sequence reads: CASSLDSSPLHF. DNA of the CDR3: TGTGCCAGCAGCTTAGACTCTTCACCCCTCCACTTT.

This chain uses TRBV7-8 with TRBJ2-1, with a possible D match to TRBD1 (6 bases). The tail of the sequence fits TRBJ2-7 better, so the J call may be wrong. This CDR3 contains 17 residues. CDR1 SGHVS and CDR2 FQNEAQ come from the germline V gene. The CDR3 DNA reads TGTGCCAGCAGCTGGCTACAGGGACCGAGCTCCTACAATGAGCAGTACTTC. It codes for CASSWLQGPSSYNEQYF.

J is TRBJ2-7 and V is TRBV2; D gene ambiguous. The J call is doubtful: the DNA matches TRBJ2-5 better. Germline CDR1 reads SNHLY; CDR2 reads FYNNEI. The CDR3 sequence is 14 residues long. The CDR3 here is CASSERSGLETQYF. In DNA form, the CDR3 reads TGTGCCAGCAGTGAAAGGTCCGGCCTGGAGACCCAGTACTTC.

J is TRBJ2-4 and V is TRBV10-1; D is undetermined. Judging by the DNA end, TRBJ2-7 fits better; the J call may be wrong. The V gene's germline CDR1 is WNHNN and CDR2 SYGVQD (reference sequence). This CDR3 has 11 residues. CDR3 protein: CADQSIAEQYF. CDR3 nucleotide sequence: TGCGCCGACCAGTCTATAGCCGAGCAGTACTTC.

The sample holds a few counts of this clonotype. The genes are TRBV20-1 and TRBJ2-3; 9 bases are shared with TRBD2. This CDR3 spans 14 amino acids. Germline V gives CDR1 DFQATT, CDR2 SNEGSKA (reference sequence). V shed 1 base and J 5 bases; nucleotides not matched to a gene: 4. This chain's CDR3 is CSARVAGVQDTQYF. The CDR3 region has the DNA TGCAGTGCTAGAGTAGCGGGAGTCCAAGATACGCAGTATTTT.

This clonotype occurred a few times. The rearrangement links TRBV29-1 to TRBJ2-1; 7 bases agree with TRBD2. Unmatched junction bases numbered 23, after V lost 7 bases and J lost 8 bases. The CDR3 is 17 residues long. CDR1 and CDR2 from the germline V gene are SQVTM and ANQGSEA. CDR3 in amino acids: CSGAPRGGRGWVDEQFF. The CDR3 DNA reads as TGCAGCGGTGCTCCACGGGGCGGGAGAGGATGGGTAGATGAGCAGTTCTTC.

The CDR3 spells CASSESFYGYTF. DNA for the CDR3: TGTGCCAGCAGTGAATCTTTCTATGGCTACACCTTC. The rearrangement uses TRBV25-1 and TRBJ1-2; D call uncertain. The CDR3 consists of 12 residues. In germline, CDR1 is MGHDK, CDR2 SYGVNS. The germline V and J ends were trimmed by 1 base and 4 bases, with 4 bases remaining between them.

The gene calls are TRBV12-3 or TRBV12-4 and TRBJ2-7; 8 nucleotides align to TRBD1. The V and J ends lost 3 bases and 0 bases, in that order; junction bases with no gene match: 4. This CDR3 has 15 residues. The CDR3 spells CASSFQGAPSYEQYF. In DNA form, the CDR3 reads TGTGCCAGCAGTTTCCAGGGGGCCCCCTCCTACGAGCAGTACTTC.

The table lists this clonotype with many counts. J is TRBJ2-5 and V is TRBV4-2; unclear D gene. CDR1 is LGHNA and CDR2 is YNFKEQ in the germline V gene. The CDR3 sequence is 16 residues long. Trimming removed 1 base at V and 1 base at J, with 13 bases between. CDR3 nucleotides: TGTGCCAGCAGCCAAGCCCGTATGGGTTTCCAAGAGACCCAGTACTTC. Encoded protein: CASSQARMGFQETQYF.

This clonotype appeared a few times. The V and J genes are TRBV7-3 and TRBJ1-5; TRBD1 might be the D (6 bases). CDR3 length: 15 amino acids. Germline V lookup: CDR1 SGHTA, CDR2 FQGTGA. V dropped 2 bases and J dropped 4 bases, with 12 bases sitting between them. The CDR3: CASSLLGGQNQPQHF. CDR3 nucleotides: TGTGCCAGCAGCTTACTCGGGGGGCAAAATCAGCCCCAGCATTTT.

The chain uses TRBV20-1 and TRBJ2-1; no clear D gene. CDR1 and CDR2 from the germline V gene are DFQATT and SNEGSKA (reference sequence). V was trimmed by 0 bases and J by 9 bases, leaving 12 bases between them. The length of the CDR3 is 13 residues. In DNA, the CDR3 is TGCAGTGCTAGAGATCTGGACCTCAGTGAGCAGTTCTTC. Protein product: CSARDLDLSEQFF.

The chain is built from TRBV10-3 and TRBJ1-1; unclear D gene. Germline assignment: CDR1 ENHRY and CDR2 SYGVKD. Trimming cost V 2 bases and J 6 bases, with 16 bases left between them. The CDR3 sequence is 15 residues long. The CDR3 DNA reads TGTGCCATCAGTGAGGAGAGGCTGATGATCCCTGAAGCTTTCTTT. It specifies CAISEERLMIPEAFF.

The chain recombines TRBV20-1 with TRBJ2-5; TRBD2 matches at 8 bases. V shed 5 bases and J 5 bases; nucleotides not matched to a gene: 4. The germline CDR1 and CDR2 sequences are DFQATT and SNEGSKA (reference sequence). CDR3 length: 12 amino acids. The CDR3 nucleotides read TGCAGTGCTCGGACTAGCTTGGAGACCCAGTACTTC. Protein product: CSARTSLETQYF.

With regard to this clonotype: The junction departs from germline at one end; a sequencing error may be responsible. This chain uses TRBV12-3 or TRBV12-4 with TRBJ2-2; D is undetermined. This CDR3 is 15 amino acids long. This CDR3 is CASSFRGPNAGELFF. The CDR3 coding sequence is TGTGCCAGCAGTTTCCGAGGACCGAACGCCGGGGAGCTGTTTTTT.

The chain employs TRBV25-1 and TRBJ2-5; D is possibly TRBD1 (6 bases). Germline-derived CDR1 and CDR2 are MGHDK and SYGVNS. The CDR3 totals 16 residues. Trimming shortened V by 3 bases and J by 2 bases, and 16 bases separated the two germline ends. CDR3 amino acids: CASSDRTEIPQETQYF. The CDR3 DNA reads as TGTGCCAGCAGTGATAGGACAGAGATACCACAAGAGACCCAGTACTTC. The variable domain in full, completed from reference TRBV25-1 and TRBJ2-5, reads EADIYQTPRYLVIGTGKKITLECSQTMGHDKMYWYQQDPGMELHLIHYSYGVNSTEKGDLSSESTVSRIRTEHFPLTLESARPSHTSQYLCASSDRTEIPQETQYFGPGTRLLVL.

In its sample, this clonotype was seen a few times. The chain combines TRBV28 with TRBJ2-5; TRBD1 agrees at 7 bases. The CDR3 totals 16 residues. The germline V gene encodes CDR1 MDHEN and CDR2 SYDVKM. With 6 bases clipped from V and 0 bases from J, the junction kept 10 bases outside the gene matches. CDR3 protein: CASRSQGDQYQETQYF. The CDR3 region has the DNA TGTGCCAGCAGGAGCCAGGGGGATCAGTACCAAGAGACCCAGTACTTC. Supplemented by reference TRBV28 and TRBJ2-5, the full variable domain reads DVKVTQSSRYLVKRTGEKVFLECVQDMDHENMFWYRQDPGLGLRLIYFSYDVKMKEKGDIPEGYSVSREKKERFSLILESASTNQTSMYLCASRSQGDQYQETQYFGPGTRLLVL.

The genes are TRBV5-5 and TRBJ2-7; D assignment may be TRBD1 or TRBD2 (6 bases each). V was shortened by 4 bases and J by 3 bases, with 14 bases between the two germline ends. There are 14 residues in the CDR3. Germline-derived CDR1 and CDR2 are SGHKS and YYEKEE (reference sequence). The CDR3 loop reads CASSPGGTYYEQYF. Written as DNA, the CDR3 is TGTGCCAGCAGCCCCGGGGGCACCTACTACGAGCAGTACTTC.

The chain joins TRBV7-8 to TRBJ2-4, with 11 bases aligning to TRBD1. Trimming removed 5 bases from V and 0 bases from J; junction bases left unmatched: 6. This CDR3 is 17 amino acids long. In germline, CDR1 is SGHVS, CDR2 FQNEAQ. This CDR3 reads CASSPGQGERAKNIQYF. CDR3 nucleotides: TGTGCCAGCAGCCCGGGACAGGGGGAAAGAGCCAAAAACATTCAGTACTTC.

The CDR3 here is CASSNDLAGVPDTQYF. The CDR3 DNA is TGTGCCAGCAGCAACGATCTAGCGGGAGTGCCAGATACGCAGTATTTT. V is TRBV7-6 and J is TRBJ2-3; 10 bases fit TRBD2. This CDR3 region has 16 residues. After removal of 5 bases from V and 4 bases from J, the junction contained 9 bases not matched to a gene. CDR1 and CDR2 from the germline V gene are SGHVS and FNYEAQ.